This T cell receptor beta chain is drawn from a study of CD8 T cells in Susac syndrome. For the study at large: Each patient with Susac syndrome, at the time of blood draw, was therapy-naive, on corticosteroids, or on intravenous immunoglobulin alone.

The RNA input was about 0.5 to 1 ug, and it was reverse transcribed with random hexamers. TCRdb fed the immunoSEQ multiplex PCR reads into MiXCR, producing one record per CDR3 protein. The table lists around 170,000 distinct CDR3 sequences, approximately 94% of them singletons. The authors carried out high-throughput sequencing of TCR beta. They applied it to CD8+ and CD4+ T cells obtained from blood. This CDR3 is 15 amino acids long. Germline V CDR1 and CDR2: MNHNY, SVGAGI (reference sequence). V trimming: 6 bases; J trimming: 4 bases; junction bases outside the gene matches: 7. The chain is built from TRBV6-6 and TRBJ2-1; 9 bases map to TRBD2. This TCR was sampled from a human donor with Susac syndrome. Input material: CD4+ T cells from PBMCs. In DNA, the CDR3 is TGTGCCAGCAGCCCCAGCGGGGGGATTTACAATGAGCAGTTCTTC. It encodes CASSPSGGIYNEQFF.